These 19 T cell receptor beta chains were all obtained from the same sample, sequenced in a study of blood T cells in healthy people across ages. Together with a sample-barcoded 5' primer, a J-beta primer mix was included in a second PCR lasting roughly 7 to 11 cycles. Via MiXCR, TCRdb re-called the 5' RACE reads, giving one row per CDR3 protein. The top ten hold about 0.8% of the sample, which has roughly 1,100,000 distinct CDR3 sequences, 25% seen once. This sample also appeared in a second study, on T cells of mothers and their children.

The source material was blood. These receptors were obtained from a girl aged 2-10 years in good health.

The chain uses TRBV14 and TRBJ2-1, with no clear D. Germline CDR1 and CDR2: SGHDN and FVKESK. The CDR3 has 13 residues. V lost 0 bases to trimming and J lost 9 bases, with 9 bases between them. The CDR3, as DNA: TGTGCCAGCAGCCAAGATATATGGGTTGAGCAGTTCTTC. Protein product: CASSQDIWVEQFF. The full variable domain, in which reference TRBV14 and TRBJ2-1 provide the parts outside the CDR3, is EAGVTQFPSHSVIEKGQTVTLRCDPISGHDNLYWYRRVMGKEIKFLLHFVKESKQDESGMPNNRFLAERTGGTYSTLKVQPAELEDSGVYFCASSQDIWVEQFFGPGTRLTVL.

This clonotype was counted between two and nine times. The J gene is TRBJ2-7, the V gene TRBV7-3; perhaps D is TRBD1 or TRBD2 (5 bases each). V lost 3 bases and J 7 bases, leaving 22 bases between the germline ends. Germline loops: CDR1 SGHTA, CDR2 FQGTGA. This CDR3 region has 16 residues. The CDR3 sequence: CASSFIRDRKKEEQYF. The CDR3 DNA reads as TGTGCCAGCAGCTTTATCCGGGACCGCAAAAAAGAGGAGCAGTACTTC. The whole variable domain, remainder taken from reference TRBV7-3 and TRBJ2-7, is GAGVSQTPSNKVTEKGKYVELRCDPISGHTALYWYRQSLGQGPEFLIYFQGTGAADDSGLPNDRFFAVRPEGSVSTLKIQRTERGDSAVYLCASSFIRDRKKEEQYFGPGTRLTVT.

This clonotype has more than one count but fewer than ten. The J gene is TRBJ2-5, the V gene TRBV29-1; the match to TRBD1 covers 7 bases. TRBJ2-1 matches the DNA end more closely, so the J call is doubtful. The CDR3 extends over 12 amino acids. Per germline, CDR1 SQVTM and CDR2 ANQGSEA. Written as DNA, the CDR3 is TGCAGCGTTCCGAGGGGGCAAGCTGAGCAGTTCTTC. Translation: CSVPRGQAEQFF.

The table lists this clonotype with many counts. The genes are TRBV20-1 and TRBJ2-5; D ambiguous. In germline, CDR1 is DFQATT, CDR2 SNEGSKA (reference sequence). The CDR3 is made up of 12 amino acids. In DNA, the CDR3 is TGCAGCGCTCGGACGGATCAAGAGACCCAGTACTTC. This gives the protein CSARTDQETQYF.

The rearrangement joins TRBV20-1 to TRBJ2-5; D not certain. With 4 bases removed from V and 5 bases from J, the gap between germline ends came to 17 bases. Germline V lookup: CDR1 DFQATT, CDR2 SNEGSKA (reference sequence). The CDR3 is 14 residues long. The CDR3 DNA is TGCAGTGCTAAGTACCGTCGTGCCCGGGAGACCCAGTACTTC. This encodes CSAKYRRARETQYF.

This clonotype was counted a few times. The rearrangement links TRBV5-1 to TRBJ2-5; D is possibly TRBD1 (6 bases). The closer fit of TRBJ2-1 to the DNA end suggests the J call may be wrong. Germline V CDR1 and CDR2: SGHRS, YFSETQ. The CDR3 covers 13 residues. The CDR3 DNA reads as TGCGCCAGCCGTACGGGACACCCCAATGAGCAGTTCTTC. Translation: CASRTGHPNEQFF.

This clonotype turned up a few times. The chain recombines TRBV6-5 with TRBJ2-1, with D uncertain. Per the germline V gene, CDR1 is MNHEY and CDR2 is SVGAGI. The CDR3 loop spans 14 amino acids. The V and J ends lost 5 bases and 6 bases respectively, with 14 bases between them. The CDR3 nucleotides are TGTGCCAGCAGTGAACATCGTGGCCCCAATGAGCAGTTCTTC. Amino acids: CASSEHRGPNEQFF.

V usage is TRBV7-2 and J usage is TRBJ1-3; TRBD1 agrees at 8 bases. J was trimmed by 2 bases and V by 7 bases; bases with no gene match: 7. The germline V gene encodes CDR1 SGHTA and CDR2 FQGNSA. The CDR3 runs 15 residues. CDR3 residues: CASTLQGVAGNTIYF. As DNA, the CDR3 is TGTGCCAGCACCCTACAGGGGGTGGCTGGAAACACCATATATTTT.

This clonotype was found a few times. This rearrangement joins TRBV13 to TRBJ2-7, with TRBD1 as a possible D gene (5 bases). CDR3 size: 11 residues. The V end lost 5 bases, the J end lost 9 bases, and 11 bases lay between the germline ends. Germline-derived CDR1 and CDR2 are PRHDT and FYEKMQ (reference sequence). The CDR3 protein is CASSADRGQYF. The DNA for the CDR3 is TGTGCCAGCAGCGCAGACAGAGGGCAGTACTTC.

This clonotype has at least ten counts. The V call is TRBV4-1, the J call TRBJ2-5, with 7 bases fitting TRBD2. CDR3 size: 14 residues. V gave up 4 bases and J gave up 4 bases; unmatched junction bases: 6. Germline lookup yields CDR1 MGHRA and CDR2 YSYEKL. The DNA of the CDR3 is TGCGCCAGCAGCCTAAGACTAGCTGGAGAGACCCAGTACTTC. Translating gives CASSLRLAGETQYF.

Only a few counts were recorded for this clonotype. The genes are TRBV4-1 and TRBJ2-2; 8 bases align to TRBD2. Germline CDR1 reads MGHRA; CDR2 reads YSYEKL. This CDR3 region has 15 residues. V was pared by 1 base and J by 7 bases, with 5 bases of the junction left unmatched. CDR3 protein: CASSQVAGLGGELFF. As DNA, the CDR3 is TGCGCCAGCAGCCAAGTAGCGGGGCTTGGCGGGGAGCTGTTTTTT.

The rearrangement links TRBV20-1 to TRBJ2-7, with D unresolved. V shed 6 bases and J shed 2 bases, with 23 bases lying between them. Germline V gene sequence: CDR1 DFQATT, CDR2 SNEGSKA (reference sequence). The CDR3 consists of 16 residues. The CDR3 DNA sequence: TGCAGTGCCTCACCCCCCATATCCGGACCGGCCTACGAGCAGTACTTC. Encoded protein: CSASPPISGPAYEQYF.

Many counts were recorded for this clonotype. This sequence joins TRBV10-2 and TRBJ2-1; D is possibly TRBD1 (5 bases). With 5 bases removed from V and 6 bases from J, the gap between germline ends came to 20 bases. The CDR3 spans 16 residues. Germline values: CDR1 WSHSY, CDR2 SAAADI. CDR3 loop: CASSHIPSGRGNEQFF. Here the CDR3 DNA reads TGCGCCAGCAGTCACATACCGTCAGGGCGAGGCAATGAGCAGTTCTTC.

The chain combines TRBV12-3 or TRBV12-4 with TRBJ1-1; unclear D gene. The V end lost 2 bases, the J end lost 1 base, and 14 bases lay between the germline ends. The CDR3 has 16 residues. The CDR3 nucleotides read TGTGCCAGCAGTTTATTGAGGTTCGAGGAGAACACTGAAGCTTTCTTT. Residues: CASSLLRFEENTEAFF.

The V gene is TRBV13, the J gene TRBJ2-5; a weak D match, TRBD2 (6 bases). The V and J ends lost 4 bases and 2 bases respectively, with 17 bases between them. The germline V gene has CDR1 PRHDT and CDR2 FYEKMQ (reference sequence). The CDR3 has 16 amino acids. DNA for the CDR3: TGTGCCAGCAGCTCCCGTAACCGGGACTGGCAAGAGACCCAGTACTTC. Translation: CASSSRNRDWQETQYF.

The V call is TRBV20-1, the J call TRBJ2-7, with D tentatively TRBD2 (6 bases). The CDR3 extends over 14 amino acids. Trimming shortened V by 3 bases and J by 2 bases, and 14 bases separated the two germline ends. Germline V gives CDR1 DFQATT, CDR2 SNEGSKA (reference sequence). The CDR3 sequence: CSASRAGQAYEQYF. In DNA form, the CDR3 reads TGCAGTGCTAGTAGGGCGGGGCAGGCCTACGAGCAGTACTTC.

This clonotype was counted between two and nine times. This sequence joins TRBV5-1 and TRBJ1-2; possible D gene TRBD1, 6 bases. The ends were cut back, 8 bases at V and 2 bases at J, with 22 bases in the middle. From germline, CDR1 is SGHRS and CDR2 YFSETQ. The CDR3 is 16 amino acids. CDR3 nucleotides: TGCGCCAGTTCGAGGGGGGCGGCTACCGGAAACTATGGCTACACCTTC. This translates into CASSRGAATGNYGYTF.

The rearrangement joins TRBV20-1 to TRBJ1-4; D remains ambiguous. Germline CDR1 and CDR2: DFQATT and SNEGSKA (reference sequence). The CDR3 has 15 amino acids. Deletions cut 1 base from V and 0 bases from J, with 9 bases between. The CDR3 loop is CSARGGDATNEKLFF. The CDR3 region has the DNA TGCAGTGCTAGAGGAGGAGATGCAACTAATGAAAAACTGTTTTTT.

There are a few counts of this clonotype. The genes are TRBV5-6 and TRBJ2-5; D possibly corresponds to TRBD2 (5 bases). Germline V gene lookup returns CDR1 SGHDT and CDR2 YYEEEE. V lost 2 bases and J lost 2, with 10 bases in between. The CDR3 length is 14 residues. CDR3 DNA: TGTGCCAGCAGCTTCTACTCGGGACAAGAGACCCAGTACTTC. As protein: CASSFYSGQETQYF. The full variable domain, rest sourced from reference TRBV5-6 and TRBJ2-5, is DAGVTQSPTHLIKTRGQQVTLRCSPKSGHDTVSWYQQALGQGPQFIFQYYEEEERQRGNFPDRFSGHQFPNYSSELNVNALLLGDSALYLCASSFYSGQETQYFGPGTRLLVL.